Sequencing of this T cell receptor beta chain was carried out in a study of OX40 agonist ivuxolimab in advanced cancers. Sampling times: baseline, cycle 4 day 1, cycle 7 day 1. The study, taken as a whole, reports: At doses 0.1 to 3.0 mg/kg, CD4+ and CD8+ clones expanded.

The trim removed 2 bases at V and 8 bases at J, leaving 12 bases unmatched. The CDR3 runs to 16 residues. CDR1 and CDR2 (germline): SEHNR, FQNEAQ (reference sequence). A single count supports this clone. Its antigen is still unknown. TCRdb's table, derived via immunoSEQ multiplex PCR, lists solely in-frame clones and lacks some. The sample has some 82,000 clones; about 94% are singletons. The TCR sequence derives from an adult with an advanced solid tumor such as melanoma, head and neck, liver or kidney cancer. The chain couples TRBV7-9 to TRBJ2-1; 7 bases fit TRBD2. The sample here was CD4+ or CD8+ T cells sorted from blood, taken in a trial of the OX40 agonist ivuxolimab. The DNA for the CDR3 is TGTGCCAGCAGCTTAACGGTTTCTAGCGGAGGAGATGAGCAGTTCTTC. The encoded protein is CASSLTVSSGGDEQFF.